This passage covers 24 T cell receptor beta chains from one sample sequenced in a study of shared clonotypes between healthy human individuals. Here immunoSEQ multiplex PCR was the method, and the copy in TCRdb shows in-frame clones only, minus some. The sample holds some 2 million clones, about 94% seen once. Naive CD8 cells lacked CD45RO, underwent positive selection for CCR7 and left out terminally differentiated effector memory CD45RA+ cells. The specimen was naive CD8+ T cells sorted from blood. These TCRs come from a man aged 18 to 35 in good health.

CDR3 region: CASSYSTGQYYGYTF. The CDR3 DNA reads TGTGCCAGCAGTTACTCGACGGGACAGTATTATGGCTACACCTTC. J is TRBJ1-2 and V is TRBV6-5, with 7 nucleotides matching TRBD1. V dropped 0 bases and J dropped 5; count of bases not matched to a gene: 6. Germline V lookup: CDR1 MNHEY, CDR2 SVGAGI. The CDR3 consists of 15 residues.

V is TRBV4-2 and J is TRBJ2-7, with 10 bases matching TRBD2. V shed 4 bases and J 7 bases; nucleotides not matched to a gene: 7. CDR3 length: 14 amino acids. Germline V gene data show CDR1 as LGHNA and CDR2 as YNFKEQ. In DNA, the CDR3 is TGTGCCAGCAGCCTAGGACTAGCGGCCGGGGAGCAGTACTTC. Its translation is CASSLGLAAGEQYF.

The V call is TRBV7-9, the J call TRBJ2-1; 10 bases line up with TRBD2. Germline CDR1 and CDR2: SEHNR and FQNEAQ (reference sequence). This CDR3 has 16 amino acids. After removal of 3 bases from V and 8 bases from J, the junction contained 10 bases not matched to a gene. The CDR3 DNA sequence: TGTGCCAGCAGCTTTTCGGCTAGCGGGAGAAACCATGAGCAGTTCTTC. It translates to CASSFSASGRNHEQFF.

The chain has TRBV11-2 and TRBJ2-3, with 7 bases fitting TRBD2. CDR1 is SGHAT, CDR2 FQNNGV, per germline. This CDR3 has 15 amino acids. V shed 0 bases, J shed 3 bases, and the junction held 3 bases outside the gene matches. The CDR3 here is CASSLDGGGTDTQYF. In DNA form, the CDR3 reads TGTGCCAGCAGCTTAGATGGGGGAGGGACAGATACGCAGTATTTT.

The chain has TRBV7-9 and TRBJ2-7; D call uncertain. Germline V gene data show CDR1 as SEHNR and CDR2 as FQNEAQ (reference sequence). The CDR3 loop spans 13 amino acids. V lost 1 base, J lost 6 bases, and 10 bases lay in between. In DNA form, the CDR3 reads TGTGCCAGCAGCTTAGGAGGACGAGGCGAGCAGTACTTC. Encoded protein: CASSLGGRGEQYF.

This chain uses TRBV28 with TRBJ2-1; possible D gene TRBD2, 6 bases. Germline V gene lookup returns CDR1 MDHEN and CDR2 SYDVKM. The CDR3 is 13 amino acids. The V end was cut by 7 bases, the J end by 8 bases, with 15 bases between. CDR3 nucleotide sequence: TGTGCCAGCACCTTGACTAGTCTCGATGAGCAGTTCTTC. Translated: CASTLTSLDEQFF.

This chain joins TRBV7-9 and TRBJ2-7; TRBD1 is a possible D gene (7 bases). From germline, CDR1 is SEHNR and CDR2 FQNEAQ (reference sequence). Between the trimmed V and J ends, which lost 4 bases and 0 bases, there was a span of 16 bases. The CDR3 totals 16 residues. For the CDR3, the DNA is TGTGCCAGCAGCTCAGGGGCAGGGGGGAGCTCCTACGAGCAGTACTTC. Protein product: CASSSGAGGSSYEQYF.

The genes are TRBV30 and TRBJ2-7; 11 nucleotides line up with TRBD2. The CDR3 totals 15 residues. Germline CDR1 and CDR2: GTSNPN and SVGIG (reference sequence). The junction had 9 bases not matched to a gene; V was cut back by 3 bases and J by 5 bases. The CDR3 coding sequence is TGTGCCTGGAGGCCACTAGCGGGAGAAGGCAACGAGCAGTACTTC. It translates to CAWRPLAGEGNEQYF. Full variable domain (rest looked up from reference TRBV30 and TRBJ2-7): SQTIHQWPATLVQPVGSPLSLECTVEGTSNPNLYWYRQAAGRGLQLLFYSVGIGQISSEVPQNLSASRPQDRQFILSSKKLLLSDSGFYLCAWRPLAGEGNEQYFGPGTRLTVT.

The chain has TRBV9 and TRBJ2-7; TRBD1 aligns across 8 bases. V dropped 3 bases and J dropped 2; count of bases not matched to a gene: 7. The CDR3 is made up of 15 amino acids. Germline-derived CDR1 and CDR2 are SGDLS and YYNGEE. CDR3 in amino acids: CASSADRGRTYEQYF. The CDR3 bases are TGTGCCAGCAGCGCAGACAGGGGACGGACCTACGAGCAGTACTTC.

V usage is TRBV30 and J usage is TRBJ2-2, with D possibly TRBD1 on 5 matching bases. This CDR3 contains 16 residues. Trimming took off 0 bases at V and 1 base at J, with 12 bases between the two ends. Germline CDR1 GTSNPN, CDR2 SVGIG (reference sequence). The CDR3 sequence: CAWSVGAGRNTGELFF. DNA of the CDR3: TGTGCCTGGAGTGTAGGGGCAGGGCGGAACACCGGGGAGCTGTTTTTT.

The CDR3 DNA reads TGTGCCAGCAGTGCCGGCACAGATACGCAGTATTTT. It is translated as CASSAGTDTQYF. This rearrangement joins TRBV6-5 to TRBJ2-3; D is ambiguous. Per germline, CDR1 MNHEY and CDR2 SVGAGI. V lost 5 bases to trimming and J lost 1 base, with 4 bases between them. This CDR3 region has 12 residues.

The V call is TRBV10-1, the J call TRBJ2-3; D is unresolved. The germline V gene encodes CDR1 WNHNN and CDR2 SYGVQD (reference sequence). V lost 4 bases, J lost 0 bases, and 5 bases lay in between. This CDR3 has 13 amino acids. The CDR3 is CASSGPSTDTQYF. CDR3 bases: TGCGCCAGCAGTGGCCCGAGCACAGATACGCAGTATTTT.

The sample holds one count of this clone. Distinct nucleotide sequences in the sample also encode this CDR3. The chain uses TRBV6-5 and TRBJ1-2; D is undetermined. The CDR3 loop spans 14 amino acids. V was cut by 0 bases and J by 8 bases, with 13 bases left in between. Germline V gene data show CDR1 as MNHEY and CDR2 as SVGAGI. The CDR3 bases are TGTGCCAGCAGTTACTCGGAGGGTCCCGGGGGCTACACCTTC. Encoded protein: CASSYSEGPGGYTF.

This rearrangement joins TRBV27 to TRBJ2-5; 7 bases are a match to TRBD2. This CDR3 contains 15 residues. Trimming took 6 bases from V and 1 from J; bases not matched to a gene: 8. Germline CDR1 and CDR2: MNHEY and SMNVEV (reference sequence). CDR3 DNA: TGTGCCAGCAGACCTCTAGCGGTTCTCCAAGAGACCCAGTACTTC. Translated, it gives CASRPLAVLQETQYF.

The genes are TRBV27 and TRBJ1-1; TRBD1 is a possible D gene (5 bases). V lost 6 bases and J 6 bases, leaving 11 bases between the germline ends. This CDR3 contains 12 residues. In germline, CDR1 is MNHEY, CDR2 SMNVEV (reference sequence). This chain's CDR3 is CASSPGGSEAFF. DNA for the CDR3: TGTGCCAGCAGCCCCGGGGGATCTGAAGCTTTCTTT.

V usage is TRBV30 and J usage is TRBJ1-2, with a tentative D call TRBD1 (5 bases). Trimming took off 4 bases at V and 7 bases at J, with 22 bases between the two ends. In germline, CDR1 is GTSNPN, CDR2 SVGIG (reference sequence). CDR3 length equals 15 residues. This CDR3 is CAWKGTTLRRSGYTF. The CDR3 bases are TGTGCCTGGAAGGGGACCACTCTTAGGAGATCTGGCTACACCTTC.

This clone was picked up one time. The chain carries TRBV7-9 and TRBJ2-7; maybe TRBD2 (6 bases). V was clipped by 5 bases and J by 6 bases, with 11 bases between them. The V gene's germline CDR1 is SEHNR and CDR2 FQNEAQ (reference sequence). CDR3 size: 12 residues. The CDR3 is CASSPAGGEQYF. The CDR3 bases are TGTGCCAGCAGCCCGGCCGGGGGCGAGCAGTACTTC.

The chain recombines TRBV7-9 with TRBJ2-3; no clear D gene. This CDR3 comprises 14 residues. Germline V CDR1 and CDR2: SEHNR, FQNEAQ (reference sequence). Trimming pared 2 bases from V and 2 bases from J, leaving 8 bases between. The CDR3 sequence is CASSLLTITDTQYF. CDR3 in DNA: TGTGCCAGCAGCTTACTCACGATCACAGATACGCAGTATTTT.

J is TRBJ1-1 and V is TRBV27, with 11 bases fitting TRBD1. There are 14 residues in the CDR3. Germline loops: CDR1 MNHEY, CDR2 SMNVEV (reference sequence). J gave up 4 bases and V 6 bases, and 4 bases lay outside the gene matches. CDR3 DNA sequence: TGTGCCAGCAGGCCCGGACAGGGGGCCACTGAAGCTTTCTTT. This codes for CASRPGQGATEAFF.

The chain employs TRBV19 and TRBJ2-7, with TRBD1 as a possible D gene (6 bases). The ends were cut back, 5 bases at V and 1 base at J, with 12 bases in the middle. Germline V CDR1 and CDR2: LNHDA, SQIVND (reference sequence). The CDR3 runs to 14 residues. In nucleotides, the CDR3 is TGTGCCAGTAGTTCAGGGGCCGGGTCCTACGAGCAGTACTTC. Translating gives CASSSGAGSYEQYF.

The chain links TRBV5-1 to TRBJ2-7, with D perhaps matching TRBD1 (6 bases). Between the trimmed V and J ends, which lost 4 bases and 3 bases, there was a span of 17 bases. The V gene's germline CDR1 is SGHRS and CDR2 YFSETQ. The CDR3 sequence is 15 residues long. CDR3 bases: TGCGCCAGCAGCCCACAGGGAGATCGAAACTACGAGCAGTACTTC. Protein sequence: CASSPQGDRNYEQYF.

The CDR3: CATSQGNTEAFF. As DNA, the CDR3 is TGTGCCACAAGTCAGGGAAACACTGAAGCTTTCTTT. V is TRBV7-9 and J is TRBJ1-1; possible D gene TRBD1, 5 bases. Germline V gives CDR1 SEHNR, CDR2 FQNEAQ (reference sequence). The CDR3 extends over 12 amino acids. Trimming cost V 10 bases and J 2 bases, with 11 bases left between them.

CDR3 protein: CASSSRTRPTNEKLFF. The DNA of the CDR3 is TGTGCCAGCAGTTCAAGGACCCGCCCCACTAATGAAAAACTGTTTTTT. This chain joins TRBV28 and TRBJ1-4; D not certain. Per germline, CDR1 MDHEN and CDR2 SYDVKM. Trimming took off 4 bases at V and 2 bases at J, with 14 bases between the two ends. The CDR3 sequence is 16 residues long.

The chain links TRBV5-6 to TRBJ1-5; 8 bases map to TRBD1. J was trimmed by 3 bases and V by 3 bases; bases with no gene match: 5. CDR1 is SGHDT and CDR2 is YYEEEE in the germline V gene. This CDR3 contains 15 residues. CDR3 bases: TGTGCCAGCAGCTACTCGACAGGGGCCAATCAGCCCCAGCATTTT. Protein: CASSYSTGANQPQHF.